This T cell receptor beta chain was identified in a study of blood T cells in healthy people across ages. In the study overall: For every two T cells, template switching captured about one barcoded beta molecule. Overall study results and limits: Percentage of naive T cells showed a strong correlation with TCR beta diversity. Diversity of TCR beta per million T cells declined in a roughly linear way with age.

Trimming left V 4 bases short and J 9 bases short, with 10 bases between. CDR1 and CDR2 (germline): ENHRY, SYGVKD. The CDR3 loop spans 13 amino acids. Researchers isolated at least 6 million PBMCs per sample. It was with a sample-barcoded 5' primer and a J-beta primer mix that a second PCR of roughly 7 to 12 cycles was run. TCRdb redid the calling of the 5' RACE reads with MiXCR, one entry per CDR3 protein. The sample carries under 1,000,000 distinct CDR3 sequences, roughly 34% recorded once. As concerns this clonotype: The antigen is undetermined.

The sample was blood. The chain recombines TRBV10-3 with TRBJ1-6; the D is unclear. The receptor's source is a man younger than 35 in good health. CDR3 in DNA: TGTGCCATCAGTGGGATAGATTCTTCACCCCTCCACTTT. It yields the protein CAISGIDSSPLHF.